This T cell receptor beta chain was retrieved from a study of shared clonotypes between healthy human individuals. Study observations and caveats: Across subsets, estimated richness was generally greater for naive than for memory populations.

Worth noting for this clone: The antigen is not known.

The repertoire was sequenced with immunoSEQ multiplex PCR; TCRdb's copy has only in-frame clones and lacks some. The sample has 150,000 to 200,000 clones; 66% are singletons. The ends lost 6 bases at V and 10 bases at J; junction bases unmatched: 10. CDR3 length: 14 residues. Germline V gene data show CDR1 as MNHNS and CDR2 as SASEGT. Free of recent acute infections or vaccinations, the donors were healthy HIV-negative adults. J is TRBJ2-1 and V is TRBV6-1, with 9 positions matching TRBD2. What was sequenced was memory CD4+ T cells sorted from blood. Stated subset: CD45RA-negative fraction. This TCR was recovered from a man aged 25-45 years in good health. The CDR3 loop reads CASRGWREGSEQFF. CDR3 in DNA: TGTGCCAGCAGGGGGTGGCGGGAGGGAAGCGAGCAGTTCTTC.